This TCR beta chain was retrieved from a study of cytomegalovirus exposure and HLA in healthy donors. Study as a whole: Unique TCRs numbering 75 million to 95 million, obtained from HLA-typed donors, made up an early data release.

Donors consisted of healthy bone marrow donors. Germline V gene data show CDR1 as MNHEY and CDR2 as SMNVEV (reference sequence). The ends lost 11 bases at V and 3 bases at J; junction bases unmatched: 5. This CDR3 has 13 amino acids. Primers included in the PCR were 60 Vbeta and 13 Jbeta primers. Per the authors' pipeline: Later analysis identified tens of millions of unique TCR beta chains, roughly 11 million shared. Only in-frame clones appear in the TCRdb table, and some are missing; sequencing was by immunoSEQ multiplex PCR. That table is the source of V, J and clone size, and D and trimming were worked out from the DNA. Here the sample spans 200,000 to 250,000 clones, approximately 80% being singletons. Findings of the study overall: A later analysis linked a missense variant in DCLRE1C to the trimming of TCR beta V and J genes.

A note on this clone: The antigen remains unidentified.

The chain joins TRBV27 to TRBJ2-1; 9 bases map to TRBD1. The receptor's source is a man aged 50 or older in good health and CMV-seronegative. Sequenced material: PBMCs. CDR3 DNA: TGTGCCTCTCGGACAGGGGACTACAATGAGCAGTTCTTC. Its protein is CASRTGDYNEQFF.